This T cell receptor (beta chain) derives from a study of blood T cell repertoires in COVID-19. Whole-study context: COVID-19 samples, acute and convalescent, were from the United States, Italy and Spain.

Authors' processing steps: Researchers report that nucleated cell counts were estimated from reference gene primer amplification. Assay used: immunoSEQ multiplex PCR; TCRdb lists only in-frame clones, some missing. D and trimming come from the DNA, and the V and J calls and clone size come from that table. The sample includes about 150,000 clones, around 86% of them seen just once. Germline V CDR1 and CDR2: SGDLS, YYNGEE. The CDR3 totals 17 residues. With V trimmed by 1 base and J by 7 bases, 6 bases remained unmatched. Input material: peripheral blood. The TCR originated in a man aged 70-80 years with acute or convalescent COVID-19. This chain links TRBV9 with TRBJ2-1; 15 bases match TRBD2. The CDR3 DNA is TGTGCCAGCAGCGTACAATCGGGGACTAGCGGGAGGAATGAGCAGTTCTTC. Protein: CASSVQSGTSGRNEQFF.